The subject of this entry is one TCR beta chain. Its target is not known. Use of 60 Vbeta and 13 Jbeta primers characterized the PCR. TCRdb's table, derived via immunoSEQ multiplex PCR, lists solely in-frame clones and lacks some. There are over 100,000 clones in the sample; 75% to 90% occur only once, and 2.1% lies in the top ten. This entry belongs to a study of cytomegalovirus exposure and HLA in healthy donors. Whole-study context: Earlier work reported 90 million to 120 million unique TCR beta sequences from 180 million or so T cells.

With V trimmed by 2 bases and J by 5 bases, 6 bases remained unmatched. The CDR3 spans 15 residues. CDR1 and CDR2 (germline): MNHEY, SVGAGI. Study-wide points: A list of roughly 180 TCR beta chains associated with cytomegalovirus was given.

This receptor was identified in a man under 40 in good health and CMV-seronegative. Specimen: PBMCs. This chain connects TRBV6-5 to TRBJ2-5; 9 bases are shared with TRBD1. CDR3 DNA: TGTGCCAGCAGTTACGTTACAGGGGGCCGGGAGACCCAGTACTTC. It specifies CASSYVTGGRETQYF.